This entry concerns a single TCR beta chain. Amplification targeted TCR beta CDR3 regions from RNA transcripts. RT-PCR in the first round (using the HTBI primer set) targeted the TCR CDR3. TCRdb recomputed calls from the multiplex PCR reads with MiXCR, one row per CDR3 protein. The sample records some 560,000 distinct CDR3 sequences, about 15% being singletons. This specimen comes from a study of T cells in Graves' hyperthyroidism and ophthalmopathy. Trimming took 0 bases from V and 8 from J; bases not matched to a gene: 16. Germline V lookup: CDR1 LGHNA, CDR2 YNFKEQ. The CDR3 extends over 20 amino acids.

The chain carries TRBV4-2 and TRBJ2-1; 13 nucleotides align to TRBD2. This sequence originates from a middle-aged woman with Graves' hyperthyroidism. The sequenced sample was blood. The DNA of the CDR3 is TGTGCCAGCAGCCAAGACGTCCCGGGACTAGCGGGAAGGCGGGGGGATGAGCAGTTCTTC. This sequence encodes CASSQDVPGLAGRRGDEQFF.